This note documents a single TCR beta chain sequence. What it binds is not known. Produced via immunoSEQ multiplex PCR; TCRdb's table is partial and in-frame only. Here the sample spans about 120,000 clones, approximately 85% being singletons. These data belong to a study of T cell responses to AZD1222 COVID-19 vaccine. The CDR3 is made up of 12 amino acids. Trimming stripped 6 bases from V and 6 bases from J, with 8 bases between. The V gene's germline CDR1 is ENHRY and CDR2 SYGVKD. Study-level results: Repertoire sampling happened only post peak T cell response. Spike regions recognized by vaccine-associated CD4 TCRs spanned the protein, led by 160-218 and 743-854. Increases in Spike-specific TCR breadth and depth were seen after two AZD1222 doses.

The gene calls are TRBV10-3 and TRBJ2-2, with D perhaps TRBD2 (5 bases). The sequencing here drew on peripheral blood, taken on day 0 of MenACWY control vaccination. This clonotype was obtained from an adult in good health. The chain's CDR3 is CAIRASSGELFF. The DNA for the CDR3 is TGTGCCATCAGGGCTAGCTCCGGGGAGCTGTTTTTT.